Described below is a single T cell receptor beta chain sequence and its context. This specimen belongs to a study of T cell responses to AZD1222 COVID-19 vaccine. This table comes from immunoSEQ multiplex PCR, and its TCRdb copy is limited to in-frame clones, with some not included. Among roughly 120,000 clones listed, approximately 90% were seen once. The CDR3 has 16 amino acids. CDR1 and CDR2 (germline): SGHRS, YFSETQ. Unmatched junction bases numbered 6, after V lost 0 bases and J lost 4 bases. The specimen comprised peripheral blood, sampled 28 days after the second AZD1222 dose. The chain joins TRBV5-1 to TRBJ2-7; 11 bases line up with TRBD2. This TCR derives from an adult who received the AZD1222 COVID-19 vaccine. CDR3: CASSLARLAGGYEQYF. The CDR3 nucleotides read TGCGCCAGCAGCTTGGCCAGGCTAGCGGGGGGATACGAGCAGTACTTC. Combining the CDR3 with reference TRBV5-1 and TRBJ2-7 gives the whole variable domain KAGVTQTPRYLIKTRGQQVTLSCSPISGHRSVSWYQQTPGQGLQFLFEYFSETQRNKGNFPGRFSGRQFSNSRSEMNVSTLELGDSALYLCASSLARLAGGYEQYFGPGTRLTVT.